This T cell receptor (beta chain) was documented in a study of sequential checkpoint blockade in melanoma. On the study more broadly: TCRβ was sequenced from DNA of approximately 91 pretreatment tumors. After nivolumab or ipilimumab alone, about two dozen patients had week-13 rebiopsies. Findings and limits, study-wide: T-cell fraction and clonality followed PD-L1 and CD8+ counts, not mutational load.

The treatment denotes: randomized to nivolumab then ipilimumab (arm A) or the reverse (arm B). V lost 4 bases to trimming and J lost 7 bases; unmatched junction nucleotides: 2. Germline values: CDR1 KGHSH, CDR2 LQKENI. The CDR3 runs 15 residues. This clone was observed a handful of times. Its antigen is currently unknown. Sequencing was performed with immunoSEQ multiplex PCR; in TCRdb, only in-frame clones are kept and a portion is missing. The sample has approximately 3,300 clones; approximately 16% are singletons. The receptor's source is a human donor with melanoma. The sample in question was tumor tissue (inferred from file names), obtained from a patient given nivolumab and ipilimumab in sequence. The genes are TRBV18 and TRBJ2-1, with 15 bases identical to TRBD2. This CDR3 reads CASSRTSGGANEQFF. The CDR3 nucleotides are TGTGCCAGCTCACGGACTAGCGGGGGGGCAAATGAGCAGTTCTTC.